This T cell receptor beta chain was documented in a study of Graves' ophthalmopathy and Graves' hyperthyroidism. RNA transcripts were the template, and TCR beta CDR3 regions were amplified from them. HTBI primers were used in a first-round RT-PCR, which preceded a second-round multiplex PCR. TCRdb called the multiplex PCR reads again in MiXCR, with one record for every CDR3 protein. This table has about 500,000 distinct CDR3 sequences, 13% to 15% appearing once. The J segment lost 6 bases and the V segment lost 1 base, leaving 10 bases of the junction unmatched. This CDR3 region has 17 residues. The sample comprised blood. The gene calls are TRBV12-3 or TRBV12-4 and TRBJ1-5; 9 nucleotides line up with TRBD1. The source of this sequence is a woman between 25 and 40 years old with Graves' ophthalmopathy. The CDR3 loop is CASSLVMGGTGPQPQHF. DNA for the CDR3: TGTGCCAGCAGTTTAGTTATGGGAGGGACAGGGCCTCAGCCCCAGCATTTT.